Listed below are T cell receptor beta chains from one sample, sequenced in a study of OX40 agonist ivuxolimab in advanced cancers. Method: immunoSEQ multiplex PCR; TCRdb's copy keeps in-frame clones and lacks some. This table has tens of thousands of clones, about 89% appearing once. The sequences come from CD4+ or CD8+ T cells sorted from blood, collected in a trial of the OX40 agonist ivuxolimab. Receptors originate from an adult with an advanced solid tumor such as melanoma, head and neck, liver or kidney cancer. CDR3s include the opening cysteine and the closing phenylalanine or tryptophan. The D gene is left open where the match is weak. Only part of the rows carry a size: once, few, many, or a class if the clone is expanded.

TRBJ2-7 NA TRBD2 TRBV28 CASRPNRLAGGPGGYEQYF TGTGCCAGCAGACCGAATCGACTAGCGGGAGGGCCCGGGGGATACGAGCAGTACTTC
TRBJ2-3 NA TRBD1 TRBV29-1 CSGSGGRADTQYF TGCAGCGGCTCAGGGGGCAGGGCAGATACGCAGTATTTT
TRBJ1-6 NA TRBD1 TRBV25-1 CASSERIDRGRNIVTLHF TGTGCCAGCAGTGAACGAATCGACAGGGGGCGAAACATTGTAACCCTCCACTTT
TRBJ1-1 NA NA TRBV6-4 CASSYSSQGRAFF TGTGCCAGCAGTTATTCATCACAGGGCAGGGCTTTCTTT
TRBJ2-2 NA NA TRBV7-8 CASSLERGTGELFF TGTGCCAGCAGCTTAGAAAGGGGTACCGGGGAGCTGTTTTTT
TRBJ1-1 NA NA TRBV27 CASSVTANTEAFF TGTGCCAGCAGTGTGACAGCGAACACTGAAGCTTTCTTT
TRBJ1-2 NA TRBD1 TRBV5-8 CASSLQGAYGYTF TGTGCCAGCAGCTTGCAGGGGGCATATGGCTACACCTTC
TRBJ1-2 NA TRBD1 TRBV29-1 CSVEGWGQGTYGYTF TGCAGCGTTGAAGGGTGGGGACAGGGGACCTATGGCTACACCTTC
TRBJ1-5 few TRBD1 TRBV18 CASSYQGARSNQPQHF TGTGCCAGCTCATATCAGGGGGCGCGGAGCAATCAGCCCCAGCATTTT
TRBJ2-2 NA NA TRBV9 CASSVSQGSTGELFF TGTGCCAGCAGCGTCTCGCAGGGGAGCACCGGGGAGCTGTTTTTT
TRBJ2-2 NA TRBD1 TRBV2 CASSEYRGDTGELFF TGTGCCAGCAGTGAATACAGGGGCGACACCGGGGAGCTGTTTTTT
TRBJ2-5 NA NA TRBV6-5 CASSSSGGGETQYF TGTGCCAGCAGTTCCTCCGGGGGCGGGGAGACCCAGTACTTC
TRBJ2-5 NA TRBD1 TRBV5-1 CASSWRDRVSTQYF TGCGCCAGCAGCTGGCGGGACAGGGTATCGACCCAGTACTTC
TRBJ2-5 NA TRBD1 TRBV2 CASSRDRGTETQYF TGTGCCAGCAGTAGGGACAGGGGGACGGAGACCCAGTACTTC
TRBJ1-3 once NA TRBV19 CASSMGGRGNTIYF TGTGCCAGTAGTATGGGCGGGCGAGGAAACACCATATATTTT
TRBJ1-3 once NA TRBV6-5 CASSQGLGNTIYF TGTGCCAGCAGCCAGGGTCTCGGAAACACCATATATTTT
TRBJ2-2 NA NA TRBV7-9 CASSLVRGQKTGELFF TGTGCCAGCAGCTTAGTTCGGGGGCAAAAAACCGGGGAGCTGTTTTTT
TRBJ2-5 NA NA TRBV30 CAWGGAGETQYF TGTGCCTGGGGGGGGGCCGGAGAGACCCAGTACTTC
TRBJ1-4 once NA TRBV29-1 CSNGEIQKLFF TGCAGCAACGGGGAAATACAAAAACTGTTTTTT
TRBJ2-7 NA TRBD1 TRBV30 CAWRRTGGYEQYF TGTGCCTGGAGGAGGACAGGGGGGTACGAGCAGTACTTC
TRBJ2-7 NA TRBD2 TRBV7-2 CASSLGGLVPQYF TGTGCCAGCAGCTTAGGGGGACTAGTTCCGCAGTACTTC
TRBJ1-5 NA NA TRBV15 CATSRERVWSNQPQHF TGTGCCACCAGCAGAGAAAGGGTTTGGAGCAATCAGCCCCAGCATTTT
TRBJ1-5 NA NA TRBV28 CASTKPGPNQPQHF TGTGCCAGCACCAAGCCTGGGCCCAATCAGCCCCAGCATTTT
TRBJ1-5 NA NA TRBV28 CASSFRRQPQHF TGTGCCAGCAGTTTCAGGCGACAGCCCCAGCATTTT
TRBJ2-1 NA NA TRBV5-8 CASSRPWGSYNEQFF TGTGCCAGCAGCCGGCCCTGGGGGTCGTACAATGAGCAGTTCTTC
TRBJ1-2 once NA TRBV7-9 CASSQRGSDYGYTF TGTGCCAGCAGCCAGAGGGGGTCGGACTATGGCTACACCTTC
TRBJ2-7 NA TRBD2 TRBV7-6 CASSLGGRGLSSLGGEQYF TGTGCCAGCAGCTTGGGCGGTCGGGGACTAAGCTCCCTTGGCGGCGAGCAGTACTTC
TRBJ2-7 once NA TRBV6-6 CASSEGGSRGYEQYF TGTGCCAGCAGTGAGGGGGGGTCCCGAGGTTACGAGCAGTACTTC
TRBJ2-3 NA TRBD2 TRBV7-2 CASSPRGTSGGSDTQYF TGTGCCAGCAGCCCTAGGGGGACTAGCGGGGGTTCAGATACGCAGTATTTT
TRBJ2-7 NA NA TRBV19 CASSMLGSYEQYF TGTGCCAGTAGTATGTTAGGATCCTACGAGCAGTACTTC
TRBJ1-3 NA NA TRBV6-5 CATQSGGFGSTIYF TGTGCCACCCAGTCAGGTGGATTTGGGAGCACCATATATTTT
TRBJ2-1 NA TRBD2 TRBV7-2 CASSVLAGGYDEQFF TGTGCCAGCAGCGTACTAGCGGGGGGCTACGATGAGCAGTTCTTC
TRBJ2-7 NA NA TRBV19 CASSLNRDYEQYF TGTGCCAGTAGCCTCAACAGGGACTACGAGCAGTACTTC
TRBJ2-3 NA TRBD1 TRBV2 CASSLRGQSTDTQYF TGTGCCAGCAGTCTCAGGGGGCAGAGCACAGATACGCAGTATTTT
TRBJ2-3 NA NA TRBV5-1 CASSLEVGTSTDTQYF TGCGCCAGCAGCCTAGAAGTCGGGACTAGCACAGATACGCAGTATTTT
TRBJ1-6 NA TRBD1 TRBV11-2 CASSLDRGPHF TGTGCCAGCAGCTTGGACAGGGGACCCCACTTT
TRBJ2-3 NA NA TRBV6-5 CASIPSHRNTDTQYF TGTGCCAGCATCCCCTCCCATAGGAACACAGATACGCAGTATTTT
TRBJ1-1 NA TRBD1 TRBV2 CASSRDSLMNTEAFF TGTGCCAGCAGTCGGGACAGCTTGATGAACACTGAAGCTTTCTTT
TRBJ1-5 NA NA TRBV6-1 CASSEASGTISNQPQHF TGTGCCAGCAGTGAAGCCTCCGGGACCATTTCCAATCAGCCCCAGCATTTT
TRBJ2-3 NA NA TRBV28 CASSLSTDTQYF TGTGCCAGCAGTTTATCCACAGATACGCAGTATTTT
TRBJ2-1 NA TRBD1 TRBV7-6 CASSPLGTGVNEQFF TGTGCCAGCAGCCCTTTGGGGACAGGGGTCAATGAGCAGTTCTTC
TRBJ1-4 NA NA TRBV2 CASRRGEGEKLFF TGTGCCAGCCGCAGGGGCGAAGGTGAAAAACTGTTTTTT
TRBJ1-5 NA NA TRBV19 CASSRGESNQPQHF TGTGCCAGTAGCCGGGGAGAGAGCAATCAGCCCCAGCATTTT
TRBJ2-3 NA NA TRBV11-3 CASSLAGKINTDTQYF TGTGCCAGCAGCTTAGCGGGGAAGATAAACACAGATACGCAGTATTTT